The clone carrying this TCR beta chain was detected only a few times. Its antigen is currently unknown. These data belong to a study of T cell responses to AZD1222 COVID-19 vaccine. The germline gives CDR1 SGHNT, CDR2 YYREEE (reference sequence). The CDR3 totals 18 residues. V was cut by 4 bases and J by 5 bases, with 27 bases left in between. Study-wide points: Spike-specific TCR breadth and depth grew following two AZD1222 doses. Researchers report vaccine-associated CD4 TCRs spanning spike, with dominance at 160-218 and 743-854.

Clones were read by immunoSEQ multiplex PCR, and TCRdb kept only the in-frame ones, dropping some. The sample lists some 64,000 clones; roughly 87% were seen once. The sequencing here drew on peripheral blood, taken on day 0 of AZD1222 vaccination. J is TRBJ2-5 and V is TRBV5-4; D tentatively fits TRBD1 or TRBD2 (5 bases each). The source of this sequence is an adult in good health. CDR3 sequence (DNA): TGTGCCAGCAGCCGTGGGGGAGCCAATCCTTTGGAGTCGGAGACCCAGTACTTC. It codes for CASSRGGANPLESETQYF.